Below are 10 T cell receptor beta chains sequenced from a single sample in a study of identical twins (dated by TCRdb to the mid-2010s). Library creation used 5' RACE. TCRdb names Illumina HiSeq 2000 as the instrument used. TCRdb reprocessing: public reads trimmed at Q25 with fastp, clones called with MiXCR, in-frame beta chains kept. Each CDR3 protein gets just one entry, which takes the most common genes and DNA from the rows behind it. Present in this sample are roughly 690,000 distinct CDR3 sequences, around 5.7% of which were seen just once. 1.5% to 2% of the sample rests with the top ten. The sample comprised naive T cells sorted from blood. In the paper's terms, the cell subset or site label means: cells isolated with a human naive T-cell isolation kit. All receptors derive from a man younger than 35 in good health.

The sample holds many counts of this clonotype. V is TRBV12-3 or TRBV12-4 and J is TRBJ2-7; a possible D gene is TRBD1 (5 bases). CDR3 length equals 14 residues. V lost 7 bases, J lost 1 base, and 14 bases lay in between. The CDR3 protein is CASTNRILSYEQYF. The CDR3 DNA is TGTGCCAGCACTAACAGGATTTTATCCTACGAGCAGTACTTC.

The chain is built from TRBV7-9 and TRBJ1-3; D remains unclear. Trimming shortened V by 0 bases and J by 1 base, and 4 bases separated the two germline ends. The CDR3 has 14 residues. The germline V gene has CDR1 SEHNR and CDR2 FQNEAQ (reference sequence). CDR3 sequence reads: CASSLAASGNTIYF. CDR3 DNA sequence: TGTGCCAGCAGCTTAGCGGCATCTGGAAACACCATATATTTT.

This clonotype has ten or more counts. The V gene is TRBV3-1, the J gene TRBJ2-3; 9 bases match TRBD1. CDR1 is LGHDT, CDR2 YNNKEL, per germline (reference sequence). This CDR3 comprises 18 residues. V trimming: 4 bases; J trimming: 4 bases; junction bases outside the gene matches: 15. The chain's CDR3 is CASSLVTTTGGKADTQYF. The DNA for the CDR3 is TGTGCCAGCAGCCTAGTGACCACGACAGGGGGTAAGGCAGATACGCAGTATTTT.

The V gene is TRBV25-1, the J gene TRBJ2-7; the D gene is possibly TRBD2 (5 bases). Germline CDR1 MGHDK, CDR2 SYGVNS. V lost 8 bases and J 0 bases, leaving 20 bases between the germline ends. CDR3 length: 16 amino acids. The CDR3 loop reads CASSEGQPPASYEQYF. The CDR3 nucleotides read TGTGCCAGCTCAGAGGGTCAGCCACCCGCCTCCTACGAGCAGTACTTC.

This clonotype was observed a handful of times. V and J are TRBV10-2 and TRBJ2-1; D ambiguous. Germline CDR1 is WSHSY and CDR2 is SAAADI. The ends were cut back, 4 bases at V and 3 bases at J, with 4 bases in the middle. The CDR3 loop spans 12 amino acids. In DNA, the CDR3 is TGCGCCAGCAGTGTCCTCTACAATGAGCAGTTCTTC. This sequence encodes CASSVLYNEQFF.

There are a few counts of this clonotype. The V gene is TRBV5-5, the J gene TRBJ1-2; D remains ambiguous. Trimming shortened V by 4 bases and J by 2 bases, and 15 bases separated the two germline ends. The CDR3 is 15 amino acids. Germline V lookup: CDR1 SGHKS, CDR2 YYEKEE (reference sequence). CDR3 in amino acids: CASSLTPQPNYGYTF. DNA of the CDR3: TGTGCCAGCAGCCTAACCCCCCAACCCAACTATGGCTACACCTTC.

This clonotype appeared many times. The CDR3 does not end in the conserved phenylalanine or tryptophan, so this is likely a read error. Because the CDR3's place on the DNA is in doubt, the DNA is left out and the CDR3 is given as listed by TCRdb. The chain employs TRBV24-1 and TRBJ2-1; TRBD2, as called in the table, went unchecked against the DNA. The CDR3 sequence runs 14 residues, both termini included. Germline V gene sequence: CDR1 KGHDR, CDR2 SFDVKD. The chain's CDR3 is CATSGSRLAGGQAG.

Ten or more counts support this clonotype. The J gene is TRBJ2-2, the V gene TRBV6-4; D is unresolved. Germline CDR1 is MRHNA and CDR2 is SNTAGT. The V end was cut by 2 bases, the J end by 2 bases, with 6 bases between. This CDR3 comprises 14 residues. DNA for the CDR3: TGTGCCAGCAGTGACGGGCCTAACACCGGGGAGCTGTTTTTT. This codes for CASSDGPNTGELFF.

This clonotype came up many times. The chain has TRBV12-3 or TRBV12-4 and TRBJ1-5; TRBD1 agrees at 7 bases. The V segment lost 2 bases and the J segment 7 bases; nucleotides outside the gene matches: 5. The CDR3 extends over 14 amino acids. CDR3 bases: TGTGCCAGCAGTTTACAGGGGGGCGGACAGCCCCAGCATTTT. As protein: CASSLQGGGQPQHF.

This clonotype was recorded a few times. The chain employs TRBV27 and TRBJ2-7; D may be TRBD2 (5 bases). There are 14 residues in the CDR3. Germline V gene lookup returns CDR1 MNHEY and CDR2 SMNVEV (reference sequence). V shed 6 bases and J shed 0 bases, with 12 bases lying between them. DNA of the CDR3: TGTGCCAGCAGCACGACTCGGGGCTCCTACGAGCAGTACTTC. Amino acid sequence: CASSTTRGSYEQYF.